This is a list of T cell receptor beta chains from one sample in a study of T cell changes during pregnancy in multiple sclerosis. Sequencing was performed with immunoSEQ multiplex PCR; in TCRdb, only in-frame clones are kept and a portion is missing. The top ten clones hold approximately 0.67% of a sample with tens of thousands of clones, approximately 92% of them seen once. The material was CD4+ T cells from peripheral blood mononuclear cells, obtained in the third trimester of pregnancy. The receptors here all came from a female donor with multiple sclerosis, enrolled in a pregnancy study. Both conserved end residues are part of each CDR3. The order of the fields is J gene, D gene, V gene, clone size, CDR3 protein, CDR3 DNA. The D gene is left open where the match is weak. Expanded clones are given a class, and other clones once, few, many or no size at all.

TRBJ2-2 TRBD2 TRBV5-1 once CASSLASSGRADTGELFF TGCGCCAGCAGCTTGGCGTCTAGCGGGAGGGCAGACACCGGGGAGCTGTTTTTT
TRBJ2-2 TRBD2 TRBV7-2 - CASSSRAGGVTGELFF TGTGCCAGCAGCTCCCGAGCGGGAGGAGTTACCGGGGAGCTGTTTTTT
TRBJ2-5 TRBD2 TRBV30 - CAWGLGVGEGETQYF TGTGCCTGGGGTTTAGGGGTAGGGGAGGGAGAGACCCAGTACTTC
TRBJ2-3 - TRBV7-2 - CASSLQEILTDTQYF TGTGCCAGCAGCTTACAAGAAATACTGACAGATACGCAGTATTTT
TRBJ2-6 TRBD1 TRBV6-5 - CASSDRDGANVLTF TGTGCCAGCAGTGACAGGGATGGGGCCAACGTCCTGACTTTC
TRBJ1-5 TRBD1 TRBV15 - CATSGTGDQPQHF TGTGCCACCAGCGGTACAGGGGATCAGCCCCAGCATTTT
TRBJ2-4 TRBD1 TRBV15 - CATSRVGTGGIFAKNIQYF TGTGCCACCAGCAGAGTCGGGACAGGGGGGATTTTTGCCAAAAACATTCAGTACTTC
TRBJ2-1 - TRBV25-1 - CASSDVGSEQFF TGTGCCAGCAGTGACGTGGGGAGTGAGCAGTTCTTC
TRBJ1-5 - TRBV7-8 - CASSPRSGPNQPQHF TGTGCCAGCAGTCCCCGGAGCGGACCCAATCAGCCCCAGCATTTT
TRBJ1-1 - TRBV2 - CASRLERTEAFF TGTGCCAGCAGACTTGAACGCACTGAAGCTTTCTTT
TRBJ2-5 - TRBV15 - CATSRALGETQYF TGTGCCACCAGCAGAGCCCTAGGCGAGACCCAGTACTTC
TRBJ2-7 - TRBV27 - CASRRQGFSYEQYF TGTGCCAGCAGAAGGCAGGGGTTTAGCTACGAGCAGTACTTC
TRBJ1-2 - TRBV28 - CAASGDSYGYTF TGTGCCGCGTCAGGGGATTCGTATGGCTACACCTTC
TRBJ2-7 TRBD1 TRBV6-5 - CASSKNRGIGYEQYF TGTGCCAGCAGTAAGAACAGGGGAATCGGCTACGAGCAGTACTTC
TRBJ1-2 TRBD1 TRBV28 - CASSSGTGVALGYTF TGTGCCAGCAGTTCAGGTACAGGGGTCGCGCTTGGCTACACCTTC
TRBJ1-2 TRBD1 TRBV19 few CASSIRNRGRFGGYTF TGTGCCAGTAGTATACGCAACAGGGGGCGTTTCGGTGGCTACACCTTC
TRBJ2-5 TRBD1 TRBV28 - CASSPAGTGDAQYF TGTGCCAGCAGTCCCGCCGGGACAGGGGACGCACAGTACTTC
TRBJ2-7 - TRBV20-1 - CSARDEDRYF TGCAGTGCTAGAGATGAGGACAGGTACTTC
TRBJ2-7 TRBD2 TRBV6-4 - CASSDPSGAGDEQYF TGTGCCAGCAGTGACCCGAGCGGGGCGGGGGACGAGCAGTACTTC
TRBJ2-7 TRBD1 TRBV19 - CASSISLLRDRNYEQYF TGTGCCAGTAGTATATCACTCCTCCGGGACAGGAACTACGAGCAGTACTTC
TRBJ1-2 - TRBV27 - CASSFQGSYFDGYTF TGTGCCAGCAGTTTTCAGGGGAGCTATTTTGATGGCTACACCTTC
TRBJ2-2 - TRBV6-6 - CASSYNRVLTGELFF TGTGCCAGCAGTTACAACAGGGTTCTCACCGGGGAGCTGTTTTTT
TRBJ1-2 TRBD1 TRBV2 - CASRPLLQGDYGYTF TGTGCCAGCAGGCCCTTACTACAGGGGGACTATGGCTACACCTTC
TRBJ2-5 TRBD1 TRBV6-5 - CASSYSGGTGLETQYF TGTGCCAGCAGTTACTCGGGCGGGACAGGGCTTGAGACCCAGTACTTC
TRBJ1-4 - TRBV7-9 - CASSFGQLNEKLFF TGTGCCAGCAGCTTTGGACAGCTTAATGAAAAACTGTTTTTT
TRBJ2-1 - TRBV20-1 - CSALTFNEQFF TGCAGTGCCCTTACTTTCAATGAGCAGTTCTTC
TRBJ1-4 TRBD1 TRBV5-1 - CASSWGQGANEKLFF TGCGCCAGCAGCTGGGGACAGGGCGCTAATGAAAAACTGTTTTTT
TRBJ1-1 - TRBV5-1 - CASSLQANTEAFF TGCGCCAGCAGCTTACAGGCCAACACTGAAGCTTTCTTT
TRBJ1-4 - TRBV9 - CASSVEQGSEKLFF TGTGCCAGCAGCGTAGAACAGGGAAGTGAAAAACTGTTTTTT
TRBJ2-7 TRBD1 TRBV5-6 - CASSQRTGTPNEQYF TGTGCCAGCAGCCAACGGACAGGGACGCCTAACGAGCAGTACTTC
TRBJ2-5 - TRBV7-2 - CASSRPGRETQYF TGTGCCAGCAGCAGACCGGGAAGGGAGACCCAGTACTTC
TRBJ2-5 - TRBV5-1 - CASSQVRETQYF TGCGCCAGCAGCCAGGTCCGGGAGACCCAGTACTTC
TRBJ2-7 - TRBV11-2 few CASSLQWGSEQYF TGTGCCAGCAGCTTACAGTGGGGCTCCGAGCAGTACTTC
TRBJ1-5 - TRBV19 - CASSMGGRGNQPQHF TGTGCCAGTAGTATGGGGGGAAGGGGCAATCAGCCCCAGCATTTT
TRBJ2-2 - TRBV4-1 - CASRPRLITGELFF TGCGCCAGCAGACCAAGACTAATCACCGGGGAGCTGTTTTTT